These 27 T cell receptor beta chains were all obtained from the same sample, sequenced in a study of cytomegalovirus exposure and HLA in healthy donors. PCR amplification relied on 60 Vbeta primers (plus 13 Jbeta primers). The assay was immunoSEQ multiplex PCR, and TCRdb's table has in-frame clones only and misses some. There are tens of thousands of clones in the sample; 60% to 75% occur only once, and about 16% lies in the top ten. Sequenced sample: PBMCs. The receptor source for this set is a woman aged 40 to 50 in good health and CMV-seropositive.

This chain connects TRBV30 to TRBJ1-1, with a possible D match to TRBD1 (6 bases). The CDR3 length is 13 residues. Germline V lookup: CDR1 GTSNPN, CDR2 SVGIG (reference sequence). Trimming stripped 5 bases from V and 5 bases from J, with 15 bases between. In nucleotides, the CDR3 is TGTGCCTGGTGTAAACAGGGATTTACTGAAGCTTTCTTT. Residues: CAWCKQGFTEAFF.

The chain combines TRBV7-2 with TRBJ2-5, with 7 bases lining up with TRBD1. Germline V gene lookup returns CDR1 SGHTA and CDR2 FQGNSA. CDR3 length: 14 amino acids. With 5 bases clipped from V and 5 bases from J, the junction kept 8 bases outside the gene matches. CDR3 nucleotide sequence: TGTGCCAGCAGCGAACCGACAGGGTCGGAGACCCAGTACTTC. Its translation: CASSEPTGSETQYF.

This chain uses TRBV29-1 with TRBJ2-5, with 9 bases matching TRBD2. Germline V gene sequence: CDR1 SQVTM, CDR2 ANQGSEA. There are 17 residues in the CDR3. J was trimmed by 4 bases and V by 8 bases; bases with no gene match: 20. The CDR3 loop is CSSQRSSGALRTETQYF. The CDR3, as DNA: TGCAGCTCTCAGAGGTCTAGCGGGGCTCTTCGGACAGAGACCCAGTACTTC.

This clone has only one observation. The rearrangement links TRBV12-5 to TRBJ2-1; 12 bases align to TRBD2. The V gene's germline CDR1 is LGHNT and CDR2 FRNRAP. Trimming removed 4 bases from V and 0 bases from J; junction bases left unmatched: 13. CDR3 size: 20 residues. The CDR3: CASGSTPGLAGLSSYNEQFF. Written as DNA, the CDR3 is TGTGCTAGTGGTTCCACACCTGGACTAGCGGGACTGAGCTCCTACAATGAGCAGTTCTTC.

The CDR3 sequence: CASSWGQGGYTF. CDR3 bases: TGTGCCAGCAGCTGGGGACAGGGAGGCTACACCTTC. The rearrangement uses TRBV5-6 and TRBJ1-2; 9 nucleotides agree with TRBD1. The CDR3 sequence is 12 residues long. Germline CDR1 SGHDT, CDR2 YYEEEE. After removal of 3 bases from V and 8 bases from J, the junction contained 2 bases not matched to a gene. The whole variable domain, remainder taken from reference TRBV5-6 and TRBJ1-2, is DAGVTQSPTHLIKTRGQQVTLRCSPKSGHDTVSWYQQALGQGPQFIFQYYEEEERQRGNFPDRFSGHQFPNYSSELNVNALLLGDSALYLCASSWGQGGYTFGSGTRLTVV.

The CDR3 spells CASSPSENTEAFF. The CDR3 DNA reads TGTGCCAGCTCACCTTCAGAAAACACTGAAGCTTTCTTT. The chain uses TRBV18 and TRBJ1-1; no clear D gene. The germline CDR1 and CDR2 sequences are KGHSH and LQKENI. Trimming shortened V by 3 bases and J by 2 bases, and 7 bases separated the two germline ends. The CDR3 runs to 13 residues.

The chain combines TRBV7-8 with TRBJ2-2; possibly TRBD2 for D (5 bases). CDR3 length equals 16 residues. V lost 2 bases to trimming and J lost 2 bases, with 12 bases between them. Germline loops: CDR1 SGHVS, CDR2 FQNEAQ. The CDR3 DNA reads as TGTGCCAGCAGCTTAACTCTCGGGGTTAACACCGGGGAGCTGTTTTTT. Its protein product is CASSLTLGVNTGELFF.

CDR3 sequence reads: CASSLSSEPYEQYF. The DNA for the CDR3 is TGCGCCAGCAGCTTGTCTAGCGAGCCCTACGAGCAGTACTTC. The chain has TRBV5-1 and TRBJ2-7; a weak D match, TRBD2 (6 bases). Germline assignment: CDR1 SGHRS and CDR2 YFSETQ. Trimming stripped 1 base from V and 2 bases from J, with 10 bases between. The CDR3 contains 14 residues.

V gene TRBV16 combines with J gene TRBJ2-1, with D perhaps matching TRBD1 (5 bases). CDR3 size: 17 residues. In germline, CDR1 is KGHSY, CDR2 FQNENV. Trimming shortened V by 4 bases and J by 0 bases, and 16 bases separated the two germline ends. CDR3 sequence: CASSRAGRGSSYNEQFF. The CDR3 region has the DNA TGTGCCAGCAGCCGGGCCGGAAGGGGAAGCTCCTACAATGAGCAGTTCTTC.

The rearrangement links TRBV5-4 to TRBJ2-7; 8 nucleotides line up with TRBD2. With V trimmed by 4 bases and J by 4 bases, 16 bases remained unmatched. This CDR3 region has 17 residues. CDR1 SGHNT and CDR2 YYREEE come from the germline V gene (reference sequence). CDR3 protein: CASSPMSGGPLKYEQYF. CDR3 coding DNA: TGTGCCAGCAGCCCGATGTCGGGAGGGCCTCTTAAGTACGAGCAGTACTTC.

In its sample, this clone was seen once. The V and J genes are TRBV9 and TRBJ1-2, with D perhaps matching TRBD1 (6 bases). CDR3 length equals 14 residues. The germline V and J ends were trimmed by 4 bases and 7 bases, with 17 bases remaining between them. Per the germline V gene, CDR1 is SGDLS and CDR2 is YYNGEE. CDR3 loop: CASSPYRGASGYTF. CDR3 nucleotide sequence: TGTGCCAGCAGCCCCTACCGGGGGGCGAGTGGCTACACCTTC.

The rearrangement joins TRBV27 to TRBJ2-7, with 7 bases identical to TRBD2. V trimming: 3 bases; J trimming: 2 bases; junction bases outside the gene matches: 7. The V gene's germline CDR1 is MNHEY and CDR2 SMNVEV (reference sequence). This CDR3 comprises 15 residues. CDR3 sequence: CASSLVGRGPYEQYF. The CDR3, as DNA: TGTGCCAGCAGTTTGGTAGGGAGGGGTCCCTACGAGCAGTACTTC.

The V and J genes are TRBV18 and TRBJ2-3, with TRBD2 identical over 11 bases. V was pared by 4 bases and J by 0 bases, with 6 bases of the junction left unmatched. The CDR3 is 17 residues long. Germline V CDR1 and CDR2: KGHSH, LQKENI. The CDR3 region has the DNA TGTGCCAGCTCACTACTAGCGGGGGACACTAGCACAGATACGCAGTATTTT. Protein sequence: CASSLLAGDTSTDTQYF.

This clone was seen more than once but under ten times. The rearrangement uses TRBV4-1 and TRBJ1-1, with D unclear. The CDR3 covers 15 residues. Per the germline V gene, CDR1 is MGHRA and CDR2 is YSYEKL. V was trimmed by 0 bases and J by 0 bases, leaving 8 bases between them. CDR3 nucleotide sequence: TGCGCCAGCAGCCAAGATGCAGGCATGAACACTGAAGCTTTCTTT. Residues: CASSQDAGMNTEAFF.

V gene TRBV29-1 combines with J gene TRBJ1-2; 8 bases fit TRBD1. The junction had 18 bases not matched to a gene; V was cut back by 7 bases and J by 5 bases. CDR1 SQVTM and CDR2 ANQGSEA come from the germline V gene. The CDR3 has 16 amino acids. The CDR3 DNA reads TGCAGCGCCCTAAAAGGCTTAACAGGGGGAGGTTATGGCTACACCTTC. Protein product: CSALKGLTGGGYGYTF. Looking up the rest from reference TRBV29-1 and TRBJ1-2 gives the full variable domain: SAVISQKPSRDICQRGTSLTIQCQVDSQVTMMFWYRQQPGQSLTLIATANQGSEATYESGFVIDKFPISRPNLTFSTLTVSNMSPEDSSIYLCSALKGLTGGGYGYTFGSGTRLTVV.

This rearrangement joins TRBV6-5 to TRBJ2-5; TRBD1 might be the D (5 bases). The J call is in doubt because the DNA end fits TRBJ2-7 better. CDR1 and CDR2 (germline): MNHEY, SVGAGI. The CDR3 is 13 residues long. The CDR3 here is CASSYSTGIEQYF. The CDR3 DNA is TGTGCCAGCAGTTACTCTACAGGTATCGAGCAGTACTTC.

The chain carries TRBV10-1 and TRBJ2-2; D possibly corresponds to TRBD2 (6 bases). V was trimmed by 6 bases and J by 1 base, leaving 12 bases between them. Germline-derived CDR1 and CDR2 are WNHNN and SYGVQD (reference sequence). The CDR3 is made up of 15 amino acids. DNA of the CDR3: TGCGCCAGCAGCTCCGGGACTCAGAACACCGGGGAGCTGTTTTTT. It codes for CASSSGTQNTGELFF.

The chain links TRBV28 to TRBJ1-4; TRBD1 matches at 8 bases. This CDR3 is built from 16 residues. J lost 0 bases, V lost 2 bases, and 2 bases had no gene match. The germline gives CDR1 MDHEN, CDR2 SYDVKM. CDR3 nucleotide sequence: TGTGCCAGCAGTTTACTGACAGGGGCAACTAATGAAAAACTGTTTTTT. Its translation is CASSLLTGATNEKLFF.

This clone has only a few counts. The genes are TRBV19 and TRBJ1-4; D might be TRBD1 (6 bases). Looked up from germline, CDR1 is LNHDA and CDR2 is SQIVND (reference sequence). CDR3 size: 13 residues. V shed 6 bases and J shed 8 bases, with 13 bases lying between them. CDR3 in DNA: TGTGCCAGTAGCTTGGACAGTAGCGAAAAACTGTTTTTT. It translates to CASSLDSSEKLFF.

This rearrangement joins TRBV18 to TRBJ2-1, with D maybe TRBD2 (6 bases). V was shortened by 5 bases and J by 0 bases, with 14 bases between the two germline ends. CDR3 size: 16 residues. CDR1 and CDR2 from the germline V gene are KGHSH and LQKENI. CDR3 protein: CASSMGTGLSYNEQFF. CDR3 coding DNA: TGTGCCAGCTCAATGGGGACTGGCCTCTCCTACAATGAGCAGTTCTTC.

This clone was recorded a few times. The sample contains more than one DNA sequence encoding this CDR3. The chain recombines TRBV6-6 with TRBJ1-1; TRBD1 aligns across 8 bases. The CDR3 has 14 residues. With 2 bases clipped from V and 4 bases from J, the junction kept 3 bases outside the gene matches. The germline V gene encodes CDR1 MNHNY and CDR2 SVGAGI (reference sequence). The CDR3 bases are TGTGCCAGCAGTTACGACAGGGGCGTCACTGAAGCTTTCTTT. Protein sequence: CASSYDRGVTEAFF.

V gene TRBV7-3 combines with J gene TRBJ1-1, with TRBD1 identical over 12 bases. J lost 4 bases, V lost 2 bases, and 8 bases had no gene match. This CDR3 is 17 amino acids long. Germline values: CDR1 SGHTA, CDR2 FQGTGA. The CDR3 loop reads CASSLVGQGARSTEAFF. The CDR3 DNA follows: TGTGCCAGCAGCTTAGTGGGACAGGGGGCAAGGAGCACTGAAGCTTTCTTT.

V gene TRBV9 combines with J gene TRBJ1-4; TRBD1 agrees at 7 bases. With V trimmed by 2 bases and J by 4 bases, 8 bases remained unmatched. Germline CDR1 and CDR2: SGDLS and YYNGEE. The CDR3 loop spans 16 amino acids. CDR3 sequence: CASSVSAGQRNEKLFF. CDR3 bases: TGTGCCAGCAGCGTTTCGGCGGGACAGCGTAATGAAAAACTGTTTTTT.

The V and J genes are TRBV29-1 and TRBJ2-2; perhaps TRBD1 as D (7 bases). Germline V gene lookup returns CDR1 SQVTM and CDR2 ANQGSEA. Trimming removed 7 bases at V and 4 bases at J, with 22 bases between. The CDR3 is 16 amino acids. In DNA, the CDR3 is TGCAGCGCGCGGGGCCAGCGGACAGGTCGCACCGGGGAGCTGTTTTTT. It codes for CSARGQRTGRTGELFF.

The table lists this clone with a count of one. This chain uses TRBV7-2 with TRBJ1-2; the D gene is possibly TRBD1 (5 bases). V was cut by 5 bases and J by 2 bases, with 12 bases left in between. This CDR3 region has 14 residues. From germline, CDR1 is SGHTA and CDR2 FQGNSA. CDR3 loop: CASSPQGGNYGYTF. The CDR3 region has the DNA TGTGCCAGCAGCCCCCAGGGAGGGAACTATGGCTACACCTTC.

The gene calls are TRBV19 and TRBJ1-1, with 10 bases aligning to TRBD1. The CDR3 runs to 14 residues. Trimming took 4 bases from V and 11 from J; bases not matched to a gene: 10. Germline CDR1 and CDR2: LNHDA and SQIVND (reference sequence). CDR3 region: CASSRADRGQGAFF. CDR3 DNA sequence: TGTGCCAGTAGTAGAGCTGACAGGGGGCAAGGGGCTTTCTTT.

This clone was counted between two and nine times. V gene TRBV19 combines with J gene TRBJ2-5, with 9 bases aligning to TRBD1. After removal of 5 bases from V and 5 bases from J, the junction contained 6 bases not matched to a gene. This CDR3 is built from 14 residues. From germline, CDR1 is LNHDA and CDR2 SQIVND (reference sequence). The DNA of the CDR3 is TGTGCCAGTAGTTCTACAGGGGGCCTCGAGACCCAGTACTTC. Its translation: CASSSTGGLETQYF.